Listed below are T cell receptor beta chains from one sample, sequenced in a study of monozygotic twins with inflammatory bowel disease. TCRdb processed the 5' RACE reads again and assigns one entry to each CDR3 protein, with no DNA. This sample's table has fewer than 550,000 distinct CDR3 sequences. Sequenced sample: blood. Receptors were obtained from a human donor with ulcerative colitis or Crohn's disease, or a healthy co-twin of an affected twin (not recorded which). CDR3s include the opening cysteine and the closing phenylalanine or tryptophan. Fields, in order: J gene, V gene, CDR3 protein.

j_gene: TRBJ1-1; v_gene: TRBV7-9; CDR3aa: CASSLVWGAKNTEAFF
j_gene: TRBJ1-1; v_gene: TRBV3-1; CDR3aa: CASSQGTPEAFF
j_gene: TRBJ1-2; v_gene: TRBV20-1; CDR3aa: CSVPTGSGGYTF
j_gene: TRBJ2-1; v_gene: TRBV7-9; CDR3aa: CASWNPSNEQFF
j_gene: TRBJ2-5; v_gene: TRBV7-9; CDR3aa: CASSLAGVRQETQYF
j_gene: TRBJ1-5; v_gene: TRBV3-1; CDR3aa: CASSQGGAPQHF
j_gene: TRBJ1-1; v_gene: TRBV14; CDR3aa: CASSHRSTTGANTEAFF
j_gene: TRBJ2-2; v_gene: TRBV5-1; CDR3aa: CASSLEGRPTGELFF
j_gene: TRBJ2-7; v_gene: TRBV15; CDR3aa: CATSRARIYEQYF
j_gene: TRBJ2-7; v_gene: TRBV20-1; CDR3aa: CSARDRGDFLYEQYF
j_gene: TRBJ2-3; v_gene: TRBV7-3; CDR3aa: CASSPASGGTDTQYF
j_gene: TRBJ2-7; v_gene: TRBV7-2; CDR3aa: CASSFSGYEQYF
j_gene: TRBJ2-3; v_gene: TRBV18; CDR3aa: CASSPPLAGEFDTQYF
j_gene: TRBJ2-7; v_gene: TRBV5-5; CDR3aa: CASSRDMSPLGGEQYF
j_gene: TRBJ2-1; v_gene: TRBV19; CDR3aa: CASSTRSGLAGGYYNEQFF
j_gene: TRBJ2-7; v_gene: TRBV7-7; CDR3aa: CASSLDPSGYYEQYF
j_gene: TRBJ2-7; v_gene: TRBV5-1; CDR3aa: CASFRTPGEQYF
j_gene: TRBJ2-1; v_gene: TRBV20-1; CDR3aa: CSADEGLAEQFF
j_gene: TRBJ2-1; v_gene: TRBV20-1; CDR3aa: CSADGASGSLNEQFF
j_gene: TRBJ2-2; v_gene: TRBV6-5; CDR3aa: CASSYGTNGELFF
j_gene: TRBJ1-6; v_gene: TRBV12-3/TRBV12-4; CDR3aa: CASSTGGSPLHF
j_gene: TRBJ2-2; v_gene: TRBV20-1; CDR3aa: CSASAGTRNTGELFF
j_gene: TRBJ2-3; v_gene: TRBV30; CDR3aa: CAWSPKDTQYF
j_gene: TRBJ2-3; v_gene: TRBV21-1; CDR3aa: CASSNLAGSTDTQYF
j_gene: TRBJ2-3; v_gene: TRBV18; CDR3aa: CASSPDQSTDTQYF
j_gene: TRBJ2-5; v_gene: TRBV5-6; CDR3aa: CASSSRLLGLTGETQYF